The 16 T cell receptor beta chains listed next were all sequenced from one sample in a study of CD8 T cells in Susac syndrome (dated by TCRdb to the late 2010s). Library creation used the immunoSEQ multiplex PCR assay. RNA was extracted using the RNeasy kit, and roughly 0.45 to 1 microgram was reverse transcribed with random hexamers. The public reads were quality trimmed at Q25 with fastp and then assembled into clones with MiXCR by TCRdb, keeping productive beta chains. Each record represents a unique CDR3 protein, reported with the most common genes and DNA among its rows. The sample includes some 130,000 distinct CDR3 sequences, with around 91% observed a single time. The ten largest clones represent around 0.24% of the sample. Sequenced: CD8+ T cells from PBMCs. These receptors were obtained from a human donor with multiple sclerosis.

This rearrangement joins TRBV27 to TRBJ2-5, with D possibly TRBD2 on 5 matching bases. The CDR3 extends over 13 amino acids. V was trimmed by 3 bases and J by 5 bases, leaving 10 bases between them. CDR1 is MNHEY, CDR2 SMNVEV, per germline (reference sequence). CDR3 in DNA: TGTGCCAGCAGTTTTAGCGTGGGGGAGACCCAGTACTTC. Translation gives CASSFSVGETQYF.

This clonotype has only one observation. V and J are TRBV10-2 and TRBJ1-2; tentatively, D is TRBD1 (5 bases). The ends were cut back, 10 bases at V and 1 base at J, with 13 bases in the middle. CDR1 and CDR2 (germline): WSHSY, SAAADI. The CDR3 totals 13 residues. CDR3 sequence reads: CATTRDGNYGYTF. The CDR3 bases are TGCGCCACCACCCGGGACGGTAACTATGGCTACACCTTC.

The chain employs TRBV28 and TRBJ1-3; D gene ambiguous. The germline V gene encodes CDR1 MDHEN and CDR2 SYDVKM. This CDR3 region has 13 residues. Trimming left V 6 bases short and J 8 bases short, with 14 bases between. The CDR3 spells CASRQNGLHTIYF. Written as DNA, the CDR3 is TGTGCCAGCAGGCAAAACGGCCTTCACACCATATATTTT.

V usage is TRBV12-3 or TRBV12-4 and J usage is TRBJ2-3; D unresolved. V lost 4 bases to trimming and J lost 4 bases, with 9 bases between them. The CDR3 has 13 residues. In DNA form, the CDR3 reads TGTGCCAGCAGTTCGGCCGCCCCAGATACGCAGTATTTT. This codes for CASSSAAPDTQYF.

This sequence joins TRBV7-8 and TRBJ2-7; D tentatively fits TRBD1 or TRBD2 (5 bases each). Trimming removed 0 bases from V and 5 bases from J, with 11 bases in between. In germline, CDR1 is SGHVS, CDR2 FQNEAQ. This CDR3 has 14 amino acids. The CDR3 loop reads CASSLARDRNEQYF. The CDR3 DNA reads as TGTGCCAGCAGCTTAGCCAGGGACCGCAACGAGCAGTACTTC. Complete variable domain (other parts from reference TRBV7-8 and TRBJ2-7): GAGVSQSPRYKVAKRGQDVALRCDPISGHVSLFWYQQALGQGPEFLTYFQNEAQLDKSGLPSDRFFAERPEGSVSTLKIQRTQQEDSAVYLCASSLARDRNEQYFGPGTRLTVT.

The chain is built from TRBV7-6 and TRBJ1-2; weak D call: TRBD1 (5 bases). V was shortened by 3 bases and J by 4 bases, with 9 bases between the two germline ends. Looked up from germline, CDR1 is SGHVS and CDR2 is FNYEAQ. The CDR3 is 13 amino acids. The CDR3, as DNA: TGTGCCAGCAGCTTTGGGACGGGCTATGGCTACACCTTC. The encoded protein is CASSFGTGYGYTF. The whole variable domain, filled in from reference TRBV7-6 and TRBJ1-2, reads GAGVSQSPRYKVTKRGQDVALRCDPISGHVSLYWYRQALGQGPEFLTYFNYEAQQDKSGLPNDRFSAERPEGSISTLTIQRTEQRDSAMYRCASSFGTGYGYTFGSGTRLTVV.

V gene TRBV5-1 combines with J gene TRBJ2-1; D remains ambiguous. This CDR3 region has 13 residues. V was cut by 5 bases and J by 0 bases, with 6 bases left in between. Per germline, CDR1 SGHRS and CDR2 YFSETQ. The CDR3 DNA follows: TGCGCCAGCAGGACCTTCTCCTACAATGAGCAGTTCTTC. Translating gives CASRTFSYNEQFF. The full variable domain, with the rest looked up from reference TRBV5-1 and TRBJ2-1, is KAGVTQTPRYLIKTRGQQVTLSCSPISGHRSVSWYQQTPGQGLQFLFEYFSETQRNKGNFPGRFSGRQFSNSRSEMNVSTLELGDSALYLCASRTFSYNEQFFGPGTRLTVL.

The chain carries TRBV5-6 and TRBJ2-5; D remains ambiguous. V lost 4 bases, J lost 5 bases, and 12 bases lay in between. There are 13 residues in the CDR3. The V gene's germline CDR1 is SGHDT and CDR2 YYEEEE. DNA for the CDR3: TGTGCCAGCAGCCCCGAAGGCGACGAGACCCAGTACTTC. Its translation: CASSPEGDETQYF. Filled out from reference TRBV5-6 and TRBJ2-5, the complete variable domain reads DAGVTQSPTHLIKTRGQQVTLRCSPKSGHDTVSWYQQALGQGPQFIFQYYEEEERQRGNFPDRFSGHQFPNYSSELNVNALLLGDSALYLCASSPEGDETQYFGPGTRLLVL.

The V gene is TRBV7-9, the J gene TRBJ2-6, with D possibly being TRBD1 or TRBD2 (5 bases each). This CDR3 has 13 residues. The germline V gene has CDR1 SEHNR and CDR2 FQNEAQ (reference sequence). Trimming removed 4 bases at V and 6 bases at J, with 7 bases between. CDR3: CASSSGTANVLTF. The CDR3 DNA reads as TGTGCCAGCAGCTCGGGGACGGCCAACGTCCTGACTTTC.

This clonotype appeared a single time. The genes are TRBV7-7 and TRBJ2-5, with TRBD1 matching over 10 bases. The germline CDR1 and CDR2 sequences are SSHAT and FNYEAQ (reference sequence). CDR3 size: 16 residues. Trimming at V came to 5 bases and at J to 5 bases, leaving 11 bases not matched to a gene. CDR3 sequence: CASSPPPGTGDETQYF. CDR3 in DNA: TGTGCCAGCAGCCCACCCCCCGGGACAGGGGACGAGACCCAGTACTTC.

The V and J genes are TRBV30 and TRBJ1-1; D gene uncertain. CDR1 and CDR2 (germline): GTSNPN, SVGIG (reference sequence). The germline V and J ends were trimmed by 4 bases and 1 base, with 7 bases remaining between them. The CDR3 consists of 12 residues. The CDR3 sequence: CAWNIGNTEAFF. The CDR3 DNA is TGTGCCTGGAACATTGGGAACACTGAAGCTTTCTTT. Supplemented by reference TRBV30 and TRBJ1-1, the full variable domain reads SQTIHQWPATLVQPVGSPLSLECTVEGTSNPNLYWYRQAAGRGLQLLFYSVGIGQISSEVPQNLSASRPQDRQFILSSKKLLLSDSGFYLCAWNIGNTEAFFGQGTRLTVV.

The chain couples TRBV24-1 to TRBJ2-7, with a weak D call TRBD1 (5 bases). Germline lookup yields CDR1 KGHDR and CDR2 SFDVKD. The CDR3 contains 15 residues. Trimming cost V 2 bases and J 7 bases, with 17 bases left between them. For the CDR3, the DNA is TGTGCCACCAGTGATTCGATAATCCAGGGTATGGAGCAGTACTTC. Amino acids: CATSDSIIQGMEQYF.

This chain connects TRBV29-1 to TRBJ1-1, with 8 bases aligning to TRBD1. Germline trimming cut 4 bases from V and 3 bases from J; bases unmatched to any gene: 10. The CDR3 runs 15 residues. Germline values: CDR1 SQVTM, CDR2 ANQGSEA. CDR3 sequence: CSVGSGGSLDTEAFF. The CDR3 nucleotides are TGCAGCGTTGGGTCAGGGGGCTCGTTGGACACTGAAGCTTTCTTT.

In this sample, this clonotype turned up once. The V call is TRBV6-2 or TRBV6-3, the J call TRBJ2-7; D is perhaps TRBD1 (5 bases). V was cut by 7 bases and J by 2 bases, with 21 bases left in between. The CDR3 totals 16 residues. Germline V CDR1 and CDR2: MNHEY, SVGEGT. Written as DNA, the CDR3 is TGTGCCAGCAAATTGGACACAGGATTTCTAACCTACGAGCAGTACTTC. Its translation is CASKLDTGFLTYEQYF.

This clonotype was picked up one time. This chain joins TRBV6-5 and TRBJ1-1, with TRBD1 as a possible D gene (5 bases). Germline CDR1 MNHEY, CDR2 SVGAGI. This CDR3 region has 13 residues. The V gene lost 8 bases and the J gene lost 4 bases, with 14 bases spanning the gap. As DNA, the CDR3 is TGTGCCAGCGGGGGGGGTGGGTCCACTGAAGCTTTCTTT. This translates into CASGGGGSTEAFF.

The V gene is TRBV15, the J gene TRBJ2-1; 7 nucleotides line up with TRBD2. The length of the CDR3 is 15 residues. The germline CDR1 and CDR2 sequences are LNHNV and YYDKDF (reference sequence). Trimming at V came to 1 base and at J to 8 bases, leaving 8 bases not matched to a gene. In nucleotides, the CDR3 is TGTGCCACCAGCAGAGTGGTGGGAGGGAAGGATGAGCAGTTCTTC. This translates into CATSRVVGGKDEQFF.